This T cell receptor beta chain was sequenced during a study of cytomegalovirus exposure and HLA in healthy donors. The PCR was carried out with 60 Vbeta primers and 13 Jbeta primers. Per the authors' pipeline: There were about 80 million unique TCR beta chains by a later count, and approximately 10 million of them were shared. The protocol was immunoSEQ multiplex PCR, while the TCRdb copy is restricted to in-frame clones and leaves out a portion. That table furnishes V, J and clone size, whereas the DNA furnished D and trimming. The table records 150,000 or so clones, approximately 70% of them present only once. The CDR3 has 16 residues. Germline trimming cut 0 bases from V and 4 bases from J; bases unmatched to any gene: 3. Per the germline V gene, CDR1 is MNHEY and CDR2 is SVGAGI.

The chain carries TRBV6-5 and TRBJ2-1; 10 bases are shared with TRBD2. Sequenced input: PBMCs. This sequence originates from a woman in her sixties in good health and CMV-seropositive. CDR3 nucleotides: TGTGCCAGCAGTTACTCGAGCGGGAGGGGGTACAATGAGCAGTTCTTC. The encoded protein is CASSYSSGRGYNEQFF.